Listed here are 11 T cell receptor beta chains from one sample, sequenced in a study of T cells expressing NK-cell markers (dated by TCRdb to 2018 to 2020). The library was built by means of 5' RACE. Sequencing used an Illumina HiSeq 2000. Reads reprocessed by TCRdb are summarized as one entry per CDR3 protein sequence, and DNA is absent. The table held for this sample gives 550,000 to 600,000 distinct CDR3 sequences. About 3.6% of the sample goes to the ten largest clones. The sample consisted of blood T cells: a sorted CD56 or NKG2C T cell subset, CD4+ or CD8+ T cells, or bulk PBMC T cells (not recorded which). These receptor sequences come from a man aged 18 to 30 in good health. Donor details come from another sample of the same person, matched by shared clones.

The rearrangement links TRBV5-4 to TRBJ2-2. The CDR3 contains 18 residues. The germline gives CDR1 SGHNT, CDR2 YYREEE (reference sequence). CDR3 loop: CASSFLNRGQALKGELFF. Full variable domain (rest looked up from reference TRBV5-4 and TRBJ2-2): ETGVTQSPTHLIKTRGQQVTLRCSSQSGHNTVSWYQQALGQGPQFIFQYYREEENGRGNFPPRFSGLQFPNYSSELNVNALELDDSALYLCASSFLNRGQALKGELFFGEGSRLTVL.

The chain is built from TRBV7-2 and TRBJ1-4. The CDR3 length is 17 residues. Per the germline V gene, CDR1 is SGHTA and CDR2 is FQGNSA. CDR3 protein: CASSLRTTLSANEKLFF.

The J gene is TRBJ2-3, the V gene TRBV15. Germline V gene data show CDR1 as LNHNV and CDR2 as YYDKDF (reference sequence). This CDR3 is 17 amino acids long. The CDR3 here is CATSREAPDRRTDTQYF.

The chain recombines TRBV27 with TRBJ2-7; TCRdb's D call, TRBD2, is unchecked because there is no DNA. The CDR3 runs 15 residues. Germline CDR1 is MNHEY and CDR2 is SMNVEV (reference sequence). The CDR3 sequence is CASRSGRVPTYEQYF.

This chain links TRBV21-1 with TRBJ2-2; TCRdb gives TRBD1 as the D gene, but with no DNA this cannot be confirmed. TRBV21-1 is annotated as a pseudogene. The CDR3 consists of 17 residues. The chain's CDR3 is CASSKKGAGRSTGVLFF.

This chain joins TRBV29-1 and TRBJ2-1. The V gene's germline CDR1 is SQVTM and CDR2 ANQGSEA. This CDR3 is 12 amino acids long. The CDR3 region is CSTNEDFNEQFF.

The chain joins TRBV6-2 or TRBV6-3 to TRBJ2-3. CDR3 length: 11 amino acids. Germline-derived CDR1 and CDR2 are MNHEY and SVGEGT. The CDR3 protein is CASSSSPTQYF.

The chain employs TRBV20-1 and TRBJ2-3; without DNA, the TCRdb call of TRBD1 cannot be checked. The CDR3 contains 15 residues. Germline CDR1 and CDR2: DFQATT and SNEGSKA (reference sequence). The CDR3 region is CSATPRGGRTDTQYF.

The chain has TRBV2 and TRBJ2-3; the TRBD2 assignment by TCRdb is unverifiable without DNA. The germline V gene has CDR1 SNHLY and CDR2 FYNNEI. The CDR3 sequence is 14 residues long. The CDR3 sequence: CASSRQGIADTQYF. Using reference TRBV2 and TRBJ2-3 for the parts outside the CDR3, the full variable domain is EPEVTQTPSHQVTQMGQEVILRCVPISNHLYFYWYRQILGQKVEFLVSFYNNEISEKSEIFDDQFSVERPDGSNFTLKIRSTKLEDSAMYFCASSRQGIADTQYFGPGTRLTVL.

The CDR3 protein is CASSQARADPYGYTF. The chain combines TRBV4-1 with TRBJ1-2; TCRdb's D gene call, TRBD1, goes unchecked for lack of DNA. The CDR3 covers 15 residues. The germline gives CDR1 MGHRA, CDR2 YSYEKL.

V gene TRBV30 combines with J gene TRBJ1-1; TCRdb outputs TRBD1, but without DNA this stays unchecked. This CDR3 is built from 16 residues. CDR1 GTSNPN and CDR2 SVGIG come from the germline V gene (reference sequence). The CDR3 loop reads CAWSWRTDSTNTEAFF. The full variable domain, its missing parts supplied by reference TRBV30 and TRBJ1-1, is SQTIHQWPATLVQPVGSPLSLECTVEGTSNPNLYWYRQAAGRGLQLLFYSVGIGQISSEVPQNLSASRPQDRQFILSSKKLLLSDSGFYLCAWSWRTDSTNTEAFFGQGTRLTVV.